This T cell receptor beta chain is from a study of blood T cell repertoires in COVID-19. Study-wide background: Both acute and convalescent COVID-19 samples were obtained from the United States, Italy and Spain.

Libraries were prepared by immunoSEQ multiplex PCR; TCRdb keeps only in-frame clonotypes and omits some of them. The sample holds approximately 110,000 clones, roughly four fifths seen once. This CDR3 is 15 amino acids long. Trimming stripped 1 base from V and 1 base from J, with 10 bases between. Germline loops: CDR1 MNHEY, CDR2 SVGAGI. The rearrangement joins TRBV6-5 to TRBJ1-1; possibly TRBD1 for D (6 bases). Material: peripheral blood. The sequence was obtained from a man between 65 and 85 years old with active or convalescent COVID-19. In DNA, the CDR3 is TGTGCCAGCAGTTACTTGAAGGGGGAGAACACTGAAGCTTTCTTT. Residues: CASSYLKGENTEAFF.